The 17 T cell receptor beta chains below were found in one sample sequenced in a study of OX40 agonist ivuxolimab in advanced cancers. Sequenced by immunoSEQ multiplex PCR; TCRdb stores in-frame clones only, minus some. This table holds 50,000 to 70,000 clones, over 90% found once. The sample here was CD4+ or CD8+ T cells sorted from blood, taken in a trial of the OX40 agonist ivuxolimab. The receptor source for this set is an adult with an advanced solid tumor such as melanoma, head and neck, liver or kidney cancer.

This CDR3 reads CASSPRRAGESSETQYF. The CDR3 region has the DNA TGTGCCAGCAGTCCAAGGCGTGCGGGAGAGTCGTCGGAGACCCAGTACTTC. The rearrangement joins TRBV28 to TRBJ2-5, with 7 bases identical to TRBD2. Germline trimming cut 5 bases from V and 5 bases from J; bases unmatched to any gene: 17. This CDR3 has 17 amino acids. CDR1 is MDHEN, CDR2 SYDVKM, per germline.

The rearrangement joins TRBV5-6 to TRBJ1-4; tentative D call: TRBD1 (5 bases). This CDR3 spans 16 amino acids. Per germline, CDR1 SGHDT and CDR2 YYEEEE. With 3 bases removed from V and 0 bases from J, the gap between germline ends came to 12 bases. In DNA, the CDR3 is TGTGCCAGCAGCTCGGGACCCGGCGCAACTAATGAAAAACTGTTTTTT. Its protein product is CASSSGPGATNEKLFF.

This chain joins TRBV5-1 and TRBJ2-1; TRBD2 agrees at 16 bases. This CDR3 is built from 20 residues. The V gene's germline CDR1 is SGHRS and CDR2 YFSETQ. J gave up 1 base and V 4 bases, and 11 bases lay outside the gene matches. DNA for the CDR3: TGCGCCAGCAGCCCTCCGGGACTAGCGGGAGGGCGGGGGTCCTACAATGAGCAGTTCTTC. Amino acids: CASSPPGLAGGRGSYNEQFF.

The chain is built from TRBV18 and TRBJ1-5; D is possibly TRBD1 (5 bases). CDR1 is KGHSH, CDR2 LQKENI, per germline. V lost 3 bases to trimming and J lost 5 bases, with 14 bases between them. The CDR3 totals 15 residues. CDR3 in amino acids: CASSPRDGRDQPQHF. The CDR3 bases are TGTGCCAGCTCACCCAGGGATGGACGGGATCAGCCCCAGCATTTT.

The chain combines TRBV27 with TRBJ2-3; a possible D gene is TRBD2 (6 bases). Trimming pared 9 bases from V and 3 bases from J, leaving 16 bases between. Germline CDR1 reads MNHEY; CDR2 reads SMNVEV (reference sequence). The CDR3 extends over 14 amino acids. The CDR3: CASRRDGGTDTQYF. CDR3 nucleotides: TGTGCCAGTAGGAGGGACGGCGGGACAGATACGCAGTATTTT.

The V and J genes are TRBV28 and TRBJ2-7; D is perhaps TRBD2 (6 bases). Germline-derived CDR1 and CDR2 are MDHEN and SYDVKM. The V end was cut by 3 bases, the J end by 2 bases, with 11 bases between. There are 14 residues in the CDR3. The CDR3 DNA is TGTGCCAGCAGTTTTGGGACTCGAGCCTACGAGCAGTACTTC. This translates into CASSFGTRAYEQYF.

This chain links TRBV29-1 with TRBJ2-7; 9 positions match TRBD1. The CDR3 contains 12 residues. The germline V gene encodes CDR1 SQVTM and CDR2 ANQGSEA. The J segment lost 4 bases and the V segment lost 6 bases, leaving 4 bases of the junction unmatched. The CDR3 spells CSVQGALYEQYF. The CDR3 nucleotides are TGCAGCGTACAGGGGGCGCTTTACGAGCAGTACTTC.

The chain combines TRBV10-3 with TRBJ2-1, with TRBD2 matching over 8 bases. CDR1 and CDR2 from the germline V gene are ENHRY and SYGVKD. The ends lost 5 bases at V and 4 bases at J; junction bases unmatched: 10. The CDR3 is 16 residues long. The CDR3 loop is CAISYSPGLGYNEQFF. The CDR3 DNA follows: TGTGCCATCAGTTATTCACCGGGACTAGGATACAATGAGCAGTTCTTC.

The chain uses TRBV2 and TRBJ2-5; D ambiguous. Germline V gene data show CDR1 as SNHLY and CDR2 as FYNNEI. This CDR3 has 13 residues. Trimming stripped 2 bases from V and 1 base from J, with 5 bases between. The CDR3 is CASSETAQETQYF. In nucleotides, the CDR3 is TGTGCCAGCAGTGAAACAGCCCAAGAGACCCAGTACTTC.

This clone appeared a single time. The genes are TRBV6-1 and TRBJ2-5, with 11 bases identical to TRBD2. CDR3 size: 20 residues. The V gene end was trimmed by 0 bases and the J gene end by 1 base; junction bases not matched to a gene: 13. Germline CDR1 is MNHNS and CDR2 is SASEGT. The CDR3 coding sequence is TGTGCCAGCAGTGAAGCGGGTTTATTTAGTAGCGGGAGGGTCCAAGAGACCCAGTACTTC. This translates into CASSEAGLFSSGRVQETQYF.

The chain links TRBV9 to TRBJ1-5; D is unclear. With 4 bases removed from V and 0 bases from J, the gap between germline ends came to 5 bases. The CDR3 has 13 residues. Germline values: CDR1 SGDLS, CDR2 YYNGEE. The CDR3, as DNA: TGTGCCAGCAGCATCGATAGCAATCAGCCCCAGCATTTT. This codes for CASSIDSNQPQHF.

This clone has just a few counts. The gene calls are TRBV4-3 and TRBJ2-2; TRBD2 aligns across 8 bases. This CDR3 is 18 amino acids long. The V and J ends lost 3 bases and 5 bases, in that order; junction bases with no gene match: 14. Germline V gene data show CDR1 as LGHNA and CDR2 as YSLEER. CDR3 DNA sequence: TGCGCCAGCAGCCAGGGTCGCAGGGGCGGGAGGTGGACCGGGGAGCTGTTTTTT. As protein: CASSQGRRGGRWTGELFF.

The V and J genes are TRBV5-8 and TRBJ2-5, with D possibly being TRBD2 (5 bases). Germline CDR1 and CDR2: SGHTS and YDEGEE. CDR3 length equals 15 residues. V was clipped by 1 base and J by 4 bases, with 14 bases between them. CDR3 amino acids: CASSLMGADGETQYF. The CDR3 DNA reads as TGTGCCAGCAGCTTGATGGGAGCAGACGGAGAGACCCAGTACTTC.

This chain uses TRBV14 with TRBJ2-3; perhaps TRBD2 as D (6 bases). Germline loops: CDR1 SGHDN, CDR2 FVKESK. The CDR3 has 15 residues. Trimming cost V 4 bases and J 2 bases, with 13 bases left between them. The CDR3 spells CASSLGTLNTDTQYF. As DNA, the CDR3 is TGTGCCAGCAGCCTCGGGACTCTCAACACAGATACGCAGTATTTT.

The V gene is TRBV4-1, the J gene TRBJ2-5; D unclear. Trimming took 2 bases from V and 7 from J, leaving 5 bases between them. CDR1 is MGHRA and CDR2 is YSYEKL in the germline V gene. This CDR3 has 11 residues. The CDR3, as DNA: TGCGCCAGCAGCCAACCGGGGACCCAGTACTTC. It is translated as CASSQPGTQYF.

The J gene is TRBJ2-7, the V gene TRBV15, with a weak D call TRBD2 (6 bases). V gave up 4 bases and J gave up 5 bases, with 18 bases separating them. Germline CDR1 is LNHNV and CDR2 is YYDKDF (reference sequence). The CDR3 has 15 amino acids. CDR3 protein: CATSNGRLGVHEQYF. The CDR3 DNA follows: TGTGCCACCAGCAACGGAAGACTAGGTGTCCACGAGCAGTACTTC.

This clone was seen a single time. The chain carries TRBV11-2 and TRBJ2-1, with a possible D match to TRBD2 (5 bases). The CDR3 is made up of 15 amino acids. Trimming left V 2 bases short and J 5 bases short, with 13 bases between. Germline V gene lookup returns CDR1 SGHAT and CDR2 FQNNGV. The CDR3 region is CASSLTGIGNNEQFF. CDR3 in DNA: TGTGCCAGCAGCTTAACCGGGATAGGGAACAATGAGCAGTTCTTC.